What follows describes a single T cell receptor beta chain. No antigen is known for it. The sample originates from a study of T-cell memory formation after mild COVID-19. Whole-study findings and limits: There was a balanced CD4/CD8 profile in clones contracting day 15 to 85, and later expanders leaned CD4+.

TCRdb redid the calling of the 5' RACE reads with MiXCR, one entry per CDR3 protein. The sample yields tens of thousands of distinct CDR3 sequences, about 13% seen once. V lost 3 bases and J 6 bases, leaving 14 bases between the germline ends. The length of the CDR3 is 14 residues. The V gene's germline CDR1 is SGDLS and CDR2 YYNGEE. The material sequenced was PBMCs or a T cell subset sorted from them (not recorded which). J is TRBJ2-3 and V is TRBV9; D is ambiguous. This receptor was identified in an adult woman who had mild COVID-19 (a few samples of this study predate the infection). Cell type and time point are not known. The CDR3 spells CASSDLLGMDTQYF. In DNA form, the CDR3 reads TGTGCCAGCAGCGACCTCCTGGGGATGGATACGCAGTATTTT.